This TCR beta chain was observed in a study of brain T cells in children with intractable seizures. Described time point: blood from clinic visit 5 months post-surgery; TSC patient then seizure free. Only cases whose brain tissue showed the highest T cell transcript signatures were sequenced. Trimming took off 3 bases at V and 6 bases at J, with 5 bases between the two ends. The CDR3 runs 11 residues. Per the germline V gene, CDR1 is SNHLY and CDR2 is FYNNEI. Here immunoSEQ multiplex PCR was the method, and the copy in TCRdb shows in-frame clones only, minus some. The sample yields about 340,000 clones, about 93% seen once.

The sequencing used peripheral blood, collected approximately 5 months after surgery. V and J are TRBV2 and TRBJ1-1; D gene uncertain. The origin of this receptor is a boy younger than two with tuberous sclerosis and intractable seizures. The CDR3 region has the DNA TGTGCCAGCAGTGAGTGGTCTGAAGCTTTCTTT. Translating gives CASSEWSEAFF.